The next 22 T cell receptor beta chains were all read from a single sample in a study of T cell responses to AZD1222 COVID-19 vaccine. This table comes from immunoSEQ multiplex PCR, and its TCRdb copy is limited to in-frame clones, with some not included. The sample holds 150,000 to 180,000 clones, 90% seen once. This sample comprised peripheral blood, obtained on day 0 of AZD1222 vaccination. The origin of the receptors is an adult in good health.

The chain has TRBV6-4 and TRBJ2-1, with D unclear. This CDR3 is built from 15 residues. Germline V gene lookup returns CDR1 MRHNA and CDR2 SNTAGT. The V and J ends lost 3 bases and 0 bases respectively, with 9 bases between them. This chain's CDR3 is CASSEDGSSYNEQFF. CDR3 bases: TGTGCCAGCAGTGAAGACGGCAGCTCCTACAATGAGCAGTTCTTC.

The chain links TRBV5-6 to TRBJ1-2; D is ambiguous. The CDR3 covers 14 residues. The germline gives CDR1 SGHDT, CDR2 YYEEEE. The V end was cut by 2 bases, the J end by 6 bases, with 14 bases between. The CDR3 sequence: CASSFRRWVDGYTF. In DNA form, the CDR3 reads TGTGCCAGCAGCTTTAGACGATGGGTAGATGGCTACACCTTC. Drawing the rest from reference TRBV5-6 and TRBJ1-2, the complete variable domain is DAGVTQSPTHLIKTRGQQVTLRCSPKSGHDTVSWYQQALGQGPQFIFQYYEEEERQRGNFPDRFSGHQFPNYSSELNVNALLLGDSALYLCASSFRRWVDGYTFGSGTRLTVV.

V is TRBV18 and J is TRBJ1-4; weak D call: TRBD1 (5 bases). The CDR3 totals 15 residues. V was clipped by 2 bases and J by 8 bases, with 15 bases between them. Germline CDR1 is KGHSH and CDR2 is LQKENI. CDR3 in amino acids: CASSPGAEDSEKLFF. CDR3 sequence (DNA): TGTGCCAGCTCACCAGGGGCAGAGGATTCGGAAAAACTGTTTTTT.

The chain has TRBV9 and TRBJ2-3, with D unresolved. CDR3 size: 12 residues. The V gene lost 0 bases and the J gene lost 5 bases, with 4 bases spanning the gap. Per germline, CDR1 SGDLS and CDR2 YYNGEE. For the CDR3, the DNA is TGTGCCAGCAGCGTAGGTAAAGATACGCAGTATTTT. Protein: CASSVGKDTQYF.

This chain connects TRBV27 to TRBJ1-4; D may be TRBD1 (5 bases). Germline V gives CDR1 MNHEY, CDR2 SMNVEV (reference sequence). The CDR3 consists of 16 residues. Between the trimmed V and J ends, which lost 5 bases and 5 bases, there was a span of 18 bases. This CDR3 reads CASSPQGSLGNEKLFF. The CDR3 DNA reads as TGTGCCAGCAGTCCCCAGGGTAGCTTGGGAAATGAAAAACTGTTTTTT.

The chain employs TRBV2 and TRBJ2-4; the D gene could be TRBD1 or TRBD2 (6 bases each). The length of the CDR3 is 17 residues. V was clipped by 7 bases and J by 0 bases, with 19 bases between them. Germline V gene data show CDR1 as SNHLY and CDR2 as FYNNEI. The CDR3 protein is CASKWGADLLAKNIQYF. CDR3 coding DNA: TGTGCCAGCAAATGGGGGGCGGACCTTCTAGCCAAAAACATTCAGTACTTC.

The chain has TRBV5-1 and TRBJ1-2, with D unresolved. This CDR3 contains 14 residues. Trimming removed 0 bases at V and 6 bases at J, with 12 bases between. CDR1 and CDR2 (germline): SGHRS, YFSETQ. CDR3 region: CASSLVSELHGYTF. In DNA form, the CDR3 reads TGCGCCAGCAGCTTGGTCTCGGAGCTTCATGGCTACACCTTC.

This chain joins TRBV19 and TRBJ1-4, with D perhaps TRBD1 (6 bases). The CDR3 is made up of 15 amino acids. V gave up 3 bases and J gave up 8 bases, with 16 bases separating them. In germline, CDR1 is LNHDA, CDR2 SQIVND (reference sequence). The CDR3 loop is CASSIMQGSGEKLFF. The DNA of the CDR3 is TGTGCCAGTAGTATTATGCAGGGGTCGGGAGAAAAACTGTTTTTT.

This clone was counted a few times. The chain recombines TRBV10-3 with TRBJ1-1, with TRBD1 identical over 7 bases. The CDR3 sequence is 15 residues long. CDR1 and CDR2 from the germline V gene are ENHRY and SYGVKD. Trimming took 6 bases from V and 1 from J; bases not matched to a gene: 8. In nucleotides, the CDR3 is TGTGCCATCAGAGAACCGACAGGGCCGAACACTGAAGCTTTCTTT. Amino acid sequence: CAIREPTGPNTEAFF.

The chain has TRBV19 and TRBJ2-1; D is unresolved. V was shortened by 7 bases and J by 0 bases, with 13 bases between the two germline ends. This CDR3 is built from 15 residues. The V gene's germline CDR1 is LNHDA and CDR2 SQIVND (reference sequence). The CDR3 sequence: CASTPGQSSYNEQFF. CDR3 nucleotide sequence: TGTGCCAGTACCCCAGGCCAGAGCTCCTACAATGAGCAGTTCTTC.

This chain uses TRBV7-8 with TRBJ1-5; D is unresolved. Looked up from germline, CDR1 is SGHVS and CDR2 is FQNEAQ. V was pared by 5 bases and J by 9 bases, with 8 bases between. The CDR3 is 11 residues long. The CDR3 DNA sequence: TGTGCCAGCAGCCTCGTTGGGCCCCAGCATTTT. It encodes CASSLVGPQHF.

The sample holds one count of this clone. The chain carries TRBV9 and TRBJ1-6, with D possibly being TRBD1 (6 bases). Germline V gene data show CDR1 as SGDLS and CDR2 as YYNGEE. Trimming shortened V by 3 bases and J by 0 bases, and 10 bases separated the two germline ends. There are 16 residues in the CDR3. CDR3 residues: CASSATGSSYNSPLHF. The CDR3 DNA is TGTGCCAGCAGCGCTACAGGGAGCTCCTATAATTCACCCCTCCACTTT.

The chain is built from TRBV19 and TRBJ1-1; D is unresolved. This CDR3 region has 12 residues. Germline-derived CDR1 and CDR2 are LNHDA and SQIVND (reference sequence). V lost 6 bases and J 8 bases, leaving 13 bases between the germline ends. The CDR3 bases are TGTGCCAGTAGCACAAGGGTGACCGAAGCTTTCTTT. This translates into CASSTRVTEAFF.

The CDR3 sequence: CASSQGHLYEQYF. The CDR3 coding sequence is TGTGCCAGCAGCCAAGGGCACCTATACGAGCAGTACTTC. This sequence joins TRBV3-1 (or the pseudogene TRBV3-2) and TRBJ2-7; no clear D. In germline, CDR1 is LGHDT, CDR2 YNNKEL (reference sequence). V dropped 1 base and J dropped 4 bases, with 8 bases sitting between them. CDR3 size: 13 residues.

This clone was detected once. The CDR3, as DNA: TGTGCCAGCAGTTGGGGCAGGGTAGGCCTGTTTTTT. Residues: CASSWGRVGLFF. The chain has TRBV28 and TRBJ1-4; D possibly corresponds to TRBD1 (5 bases). This CDR3 has 12 residues. The V and J ends lost 4 bases and 14 bases respectively, with 14 bases between them. Germline V CDR1 and CDR2: MDHEN, SYDVKM.

The chain combines TRBV27 with TRBJ2-3; no definite D call. The V end was cut by 7 bases, the J end by 2 bases, with 13 bases between. From germline, CDR1 is MNHEY and CDR2 SMNVEV (reference sequence). This CDR3 spans 14 amino acids. For the CDR3, the DNA is TGTGCCAGCAAGGACGGTTCAATCACAGATACGCAGTATTTT. Translation: CASKDGSITDTQYF.

The chain links TRBV6-5 to TRBJ1-1, with no clear D. Germline V gene data show CDR1 as MNHEY and CDR2 as SVGAGI. Trimming took 0 bases from V and 0 from J, leaving 11 bases between them. The CDR3 spans 16 residues. CDR3 region: CASSYSDWSVNTEAFF. In DNA, the CDR3 is TGTGCCAGCAGTTACTCGGACTGGTCGGTGAACACTGAAGCTTTCTTT.

The chain links TRBV4-1 to TRBJ2-1; TRBD2 matches 7 bases. Looked up from germline, CDR1 is MGHRA and CDR2 is YSYEKL. This CDR3 comprises 16 residues. Unmatched junction bases numbered 6, after V lost 3 bases and J lost 1 base. CDR3 loop: CASSHASGPSYNEQFF. CDR3 DNA: TGCGCCAGCAGCCACGCTAGCGGACCGTCCTACAATGAGCAGTTCTTC.

The V call is TRBV5-1, the J call TRBJ1-5; perhaps TRBD1 as D (6 bases). V lost 1 base and J lost 5, with 10 bases in between. This CDR3 has 14 residues. CDR1 is SGHRS, CDR2 YFSETQ, per germline. CDR3 sequence (DNA): TGCGCCAGCAGCTTGACGGCAGGGGATCAGCCCCAGCATTTT. This codes for CASSLTAGDQPQHF.

The CDR3 DNA reads TGTGCCAGCAGCGCGCGTAGCTCCTACAATGAGCAGTTCTTC. It yields the protein CASSARSSYNEQFF. The chain couples TRBV9 to TRBJ2-1; D unresolved. The CDR3 length is 14 residues. Germline V lookup: CDR1 SGDLS, CDR2 YYNGEE. With 3 bases removed from V and 0 bases from J, the gap between germline ends came to 7 bases.

CDR3 protein: CASTGGAYTGELFF. CDR3 bases: TGTGCCAGTACTGGCGGGGCTTACACCGGGGAGCTGTTTTTT. The chain links TRBV19 to TRBJ2-2, with D perhaps matching TRBD2 (6 bases). Germline V lookup: CDR1 LNHDA, CDR2 SQIVND (reference sequence). V was clipped by 7 bases and J by 3 bases, with 12 bases between them. This CDR3 comprises 14 residues.

The rearrangement joins TRBV11-3 to TRBJ2-2; tentative D call: TRBD2 (7 bases). The CDR3 sequence is 16 residues long. Per germline, CDR1 SGHNT and CDR2 YENEEA. Trimming took 2 bases from V and 1 from J, leaving 11 bases between them. The CDR3 sequence: CASSLMRGRNTGELFF. CDR3 in DNA: TGTGCCAGCAGCTTAATGCGGGGGCGGAACACCGGGGAGCTGTTTTTT.